A selection of T cell receptor beta chains follows, all from one sample in a study of cytomegalovirus exposure and HLA in healthy donors. Some clones are missing from TCRdb's copy, which holds only in-frame ones; the method was immunoSEQ multiplex PCR. The data contain about 88,000 clones, about 77% of them singletons. The source material was PBMCs. The receptor source for this set is a woman between 35 and 50 years old in good health and CMV-seronegative. Each CDR3 is given with its conserved first and last residue. The order of the fields is D gene, clone size, V gene, J gene, CDR3 protein, CDR3 DNA. A D gene is named only where the DNA matches it firmly. The size field is filled for only some rows; it gives once, few, many or a size class.

>TRBD1|NA|TRBV28|TRBJ2-6
CASSLTGSSGANVLTF
TGTGCCAGCAGTTTGACAGGGAGCTCTGGGGCCAACGTCCTGACTTTC
>NA|NA|TRBV7-2|TRBJ2-7
CASSSTSGLIYEQYF
TGTGCCAGCAGCTCCACCTCTGGACTGATCTACGAGCAGTACTTC
>NA|NA|TRBV2|TRBJ2-7
CASSESPYRDYEQYF
TGTGCCAGCAGTGAAAGCCCCTACAGGGACTACGAGCAGTACTTC
>NA|few|TRBV5-4|TRBJ2-4
CASSSQGTEYF
TGTGCCAGCAGCTCCCAGGGTACGGAGTACTTC
>TRBD2|few|TRBV13|TRBJ2-7
CASRGLGLEQYF
TGTGCCAGCAGGGGACTAGGGCTCGAGCAGTACTTC
>TRBD2|NA|TRBV7-9|TRBJ2-3
CATGLATDTQYF
TGTGCCACCGGACTAGCCACAGATACGCAGTATTTT
>TRBD1|NA|TRBV7-3|TRBJ1-2
CASRFPGQGTRGYTF
TGTGCCAGCAGGTTTCCGGGACAGGGGACTCGGGGCTACACCTTC
>TRBD1|NA|TRBV6-1|TRBJ1-2
CASSTLQGAVGGYTF
TGTGCCAGCAGCACCCTACAGGGGGCGGTAGGGGGCTACACCTTC
>TRBD1|NA|TRBV9|TRBJ1-2
CASSTPGGDGYTF
TGTGCCAGCAGTACCCCAGGGGGCGATGGCTACACCTTC
>NA|NA|TRBV7-4|TRBJ2-3
CASSPQDNPITDTQYF
TGTGCCAGCAGCCCTCAGGACAATCCGATCACAGATACGCAGTATTTT
>NA|NA|TRBV7-2|TRBJ1-1
CASSPQVGATEAFF
TGTGCCAGCAGCCCCCAGGTAGGGGCCACTGAAGCTTTCTTT
>NA|NA|TRBV7-9|TRBJ1-4
CASSPSGTRNEKLFF
TGTGCCAGCAGCCCATCCGGGACAAGGAATGAAAAACTGTTTTTT
>NA|NA|TRBV28|TRBJ2-7
CASSFIAGGSYEQYF
TGTGCCAGCAGTTTTATCGCAGGAGGGTCCTACGAGCAGTACTTC
>TRBD1|NA|TRBV2|TRBJ2-7
CASSPTGTDYEQYF
TGTGCCAGCAGTCCAACGGGGACAGACTACGAGCAGTACTTC
>NA|NA|TRBV7-8|TRBJ1-5
CASSSSSTTSNQPQHF
TGTGCCAGCAGCTCCAGTTCGACAACTAGCAATCAGCCCCAGCATTTT
>NA|NA|TRBV7-9|TRBJ1-2
CASSFGENYGYTF
TGTGCCAGCAGCTTTGGGGAGAACTATGGCTACACCTTC
>NA|NA|TRBV5-4|TRBJ1-1
CASSLSWGMNTEAFF
TGTGCCAGCAGCTTGAGCTGGGGCATGAACACTGAAGCTTTCTTT
>NA|NA|TRBV19|TRBJ1-2
CASSMLSGVNYGYTF
TGTGCCAGTAGCATGTTGTCAGGGGTTAACTATGGCTACACCTTC
>NA|NA|TRBV6-1|TRBJ1-4
CASSEIGQWSEKLFF
TGTGCCAGCAGTGAAATAGGACAGTGGTCGGAAAAACTGTTTTTT
>NA|NA|TRBV4-2|TRBJ2-3
CASSQDWSLGGDTQYF
TGTGCCAGCAGCCAAGATTGGTCCCTGGGAGGAGATACGCAGTATTTT
>TRBD1|NA|TRBV25-1|TRBJ1-2
CASFGDRGIIGYTF
TGTGCCAGCTTTGGGGACAGGGGGATTATTGGCTACACCTTC
>NA|few|TRBV6-6|TRBJ1-1
CASVRQQNTEAFF
TGTGCCAGCGTAAGACAGCAGAACACTGAAGCTTTCTTT
>NA|NA|TRBV5-1|TRBJ2-3
CASTHGGQRVGDTQYF
TGCGCCAGCACACACGGGGGGCAGAGGGTTGGAGATACGCAGTATTTT